The rows below give T cell receptor beta chains drawn from one sample of a study of blood T cell repertoires in COVID-19. Clones were sequenced by immunoSEQ multiplex PCR, and TCRdb holds only the in-frame ones, with some missing. This table has 150,000 to 200,000 clones, around nine tenths appearing once. The source material was peripheral blood. Receptor source: a man between 65 and 80 years old with active or convalescent COVID-19. The CDR3 runs from the conserved cysteine through the conserved F or W. A D gene is named only where the DNA matches it firmly. A clone size is listed for some rows: how often the clone was seen (once, few, many), or a class if it is expanded.

clone size,V gene,D gene,J gene,CDR3 protein,CDR3 DNA
.,TRBV5-6,.,TRBJ2-1,CASSKSGKIYNEQFF,TGTGCCAGCAGCAAATCCGGGAAAATCTACAATGAGCAGTTCTTC
.,TRBV7-9,TRBD2,TRBJ2-5,CASSFEGLAVVPETQYF,TGTGCCAGCAGCTTTGAAGGACTAGCTGTCGTGCCCGAGACCCAGTACTTC
.,TRBV7-8,TRBD1,TRBJ1-6,CASSPTGVGTNNSPLHF,TGTGCCAGCAGCCCTACAGGGGTCGGGACAAATAATTCACCCCTCCACTTT
once,TRBV3-1/TRBV3-2,TRBD2,TRBJ2-3,CASSQVGGGGSTDTQYF,TGTGCCAGCAGCCAAGTTGGAGGCGGGGGGAGTACAGATACGCAGTATTTT
few,TRBV6-5,TRBD1,TRBJ1-1,CASSGTVNTEAFF,TGTGCCAGCAGCGGGACAGTGAACACTGAAGCTTTCTTT
once,TRBV30,TRBD1,TRBJ1-5,CAWSVAGGASNQPQHF,TGTGCCTGGAGTGTAGCAGGGGGCGCGAGCAATCAGCCCCAGCATTTT
.,TRBV19,TRBD2,TRBJ2-2,CASSITSGRSNTGELFF,TGTGCCAGTAGTATTACTAGCGGGAGGTCGAACACCGGGGAGCTGTTTTTT
.,TRBV27,TRBD1,TRBJ2-3,CASSFRQGRTDTQYF,TGTGCCAGCAGTTTCAGACAGGGGCGGACAGATACGCAGTATTTT
.,TRBV5-1,.,TRBJ2-1,CASSSDWHNEQFF,TGCGCCAGCAGCTCCGACTGGCACAATGAGCAGTTCTTC
.,TRBV20-1,TRBD1,TRBJ2-7,CSASRPQGAGEQYF,TGCAGTGCTAGTCGGCCGCAGGGGGCGGGCGAGCAGTACTTC
.,TRBV14,.,TRBJ1-4,CASSPGIVGEKLFF,TGTGCCAGCAGCCCGGGGATTGTTGGTGAAAAACTGTTTTTT